One and the same sample provided the 21 T cell receptor beta chains below, sequenced in a study of blood T cell repertoires in COVID-19. TCRdb keeps only in-frame clones here, not all; method: immunoSEQ multiplex PCR. The sample carries over 60,000 clones, 82% recorded once. Source material: peripheral blood. These receptors were taken from an elderly man with active COVID-19.

There are a few counts of this clone. The chain links TRBV7-3 to TRBJ2-1, with D perhaps TRBD2 (6 bases). The germline gives CDR1 SGHTA, CDR2 FQGTGA. Trimming removed 5 bases at V and 6 bases at J, with 17 bases between. The CDR3 is made up of 15 amino acids. CDR3 protein: CASSLLTGEVNEQFF. In nucleotides, the CDR3 is TGTGCCAGCAGCCTCCTCACGGGAGAGGTCAATGAGCAGTTCTTC.

A single count supports this clone. The chain recombines TRBV18 with TRBJ2-1; the match to TRBD1 covers 10 bases. J lost 4 bases, V lost 6 bases, and 12 bases had no gene match. CDR3 length equals 17 residues. Germline values: CDR1 KGHSH, CDR2 LQKENI. The CDR3 loop is CASSSGTGVVLYNEQFF. The CDR3 DNA reads as TGTGCCAGCTCGTCCGGGACAGGGGTCGTCCTATACAATGAGCAGTTCTTC. Complete variable domain (other parts from reference TRBV18 and TRBJ2-1): NAGVMQNPRHLVRRRGQEARLRCSPMKGHSHVYWYRQLPEEGLKFMVYLQKENIIDESGMPKERFSAEFPKEGPSILRIQQVVRGDSAAYFCASSSGTGVVLYNEQFFGPGTRLTVL.

J is TRBJ2-7 and V is TRBV7-2; the D is unclear. Per germline, CDR1 SGHTA and CDR2 FQGNSA. This CDR3 region has 13 residues. Trimming removed 5 bases from V and 3 bases from J, with 11 bases in between. The CDR3, as DNA: TGTGCCAGCAGCCCCAGAAGAAACTACGAGCAGTACTTC. Translated: CASSPRRNYEQYF.

This chain uses TRBV27 with TRBJ2-1, with 14 bases fitting TRBD2. Per the germline V gene, CDR1 is MNHEY and CDR2 is SMNVEV (reference sequence). The J segment lost 10 bases and the V segment lost 0 bases, leaving 5 bases of the junction unmatched. The CDR3 runs to 16 residues. The CDR3 DNA sequence: TGTGCCAGCAGTTTATCGGGACTAGCGGGAGCTGTGGAGCAGTTCTTC. This encodes CASSLSGLAGAVEQFF.

The V gene is TRBV29-1, the J gene TRBJ1-1; no reliable D call. The CDR3 length is 13 residues. Looked up from germline, CDR1 is SQVTM and CDR2 is ANQGSEA. Trimming took 6 bases from V and 1 from J, leaving 12 bases between them. CDR3 in amino acids: CSVAATQNTEAFF. The CDR3 bases are TGCAGCGTCGCCGCAACACAGAACACTGAAGCTTTCTTT.

The chain uses TRBV3-1 (or the pseudogene TRBV3-2) and TRBJ2-1; TRBD1 agrees at 7 bases. The CDR3 covers 18 residues. Trimming took 5 bases from V and 4 from J; bases not matched to a gene: 17. CDR1 and CDR2 from the germline V gene are LGHDT and YNNKEL (reference sequence). CDR3 in DNA: TGTGCCAGCAGCACACGCAAAGGGACAGTCGCTGGGTACAATGAGCAGTTCTTC. This sequence encodes CASSTRKGTVAGYNEQFF.

This clone was seen more than once but under ten times. The chain carries TRBV5-1 and TRBJ1-2; a weak D match, TRBD1 (5 bases). CDR1 is SGHRS, CDR2 YFSETQ, per germline. With 0 bases removed from V and 6 bases from J, the gap between germline ends came to 12 bases. This CDR3 region has 14 residues. In DNA, the CDR3 is TGCGCCAGCAGCTTGGCCAGACCACAGGATGGCTACACCTTC. This codes for CASSLARPQDGYTF.

This chain links TRBV28 with TRBJ1-2; the match to TRBD1 covers 9 bases. There are 12 residues in the CDR3. V shed 6 bases and J 8 bases; nucleotides not matched to a gene: 4. Germline values: CDR1 MDHEN, CDR2 SYDVKM. The CDR3 DNA is TGTGCCAGCAGACGGGACAGGGAGGGCTACACCTTC. Translated: CASRRDREGYTF.

The chain employs TRBV11-3 and TRBJ2-7; D is perhaps TRBD1 (6 bases). This CDR3 has 12 amino acids. Germline V lookup: CDR1 SGHNT, CDR2 YENEEA. Trimming left V 0 bases short and J 6 bases short, with 6 bases between. Here the CDR3 DNA reads TGTGCCAGCAGCTTAGAGGGGGCCGAGCAGTACTTC. It codes for CASSLEGAEQYF.

This clone appeared a few times. This sequence joins TRBV4-3 and TRBJ1-2; no reliable D call. The V end was cut by 0 bases, the J end by 6 bases, with 11 bases between. The CDR3 loop spans 14 amino acids. From germline, CDR1 is LGHNA and CDR2 YSLEER. The CDR3, as DNA: TGCGCCAGCAGCCAAGACCGGGGAGATCATGGCTACACCTTC. Translation: CASSQDRGDHGYTF.

This clone was recorded only once. The chain has TRBV7-2 and TRBJ2-2; 7 nucleotides agree with TRBD1. Losses at the gene ends were 3 bases for V and 3 bases for J; bases not matched to a gene: 1. CDR1 and CDR2 (germline): SGHTA, FQGNSA. This CDR3 has 14 amino acids. CDR3 nucleotide sequence: TGTGCCAGCAGCTTGGACAGGTACACCGGGGAGCTGTTTTTT. Its translation is CASSLDRYTGELFF.

The chain carries TRBV5-4 and TRBJ2-5; maybe TRBD1 (5 bases). CDR3 size: 12 residues. V was clipped by 3 bases and J by 7 bases, with 10 bases between them. The germline V gene has CDR1 SGHNT and CDR2 YYREEE (reference sequence). For the CDR3, the DNA is TGTGCCAGCAGCTCACGAAGGGGGACCCAGTACTTC. It encodes CASSSRRGTQYF.

V gene TRBV28 combines with J gene TRBJ1-1; D is possibly TRBD1 (6 bases). The length of the CDR3 is 13 residues. Trimming pared 6 bases from V and 5 bases from J, leaving 13 bases between. CDR1 is MDHEN and CDR2 is SYDVKM in the germline V gene. CDR3 DNA: TGTGCCAGCAGCCAGGGGAGTAAGACTGAAGCTTTCTTT. Translating it yields CASSQGSKTEAFF.

The rearrangement uses TRBV5-4 and TRBJ2-6; 9 bases map to TRBD1. V lost 4 bases to trimming and J lost 3 bases; unmatched junction nucleotides: 8. CDR1 and CDR2 (germline): SGHNT, YYREEE (reference sequence). The length of the CDR3 is 17 residues. CDR3 sequence: CASSAGQGAFGANVLTF. DNA for the CDR3: TGTGCCAGCAGCGCGGGACAGGGCGCGTTTGGGGCCAACGTCCTGACTTTC.

Regarding this clone: A read error may account for a junction end that differs from germline. This chain links TRBV7-8 with TRBJ2-3, with D unclear. The CDR3 loop spans 13 amino acids. Germline V lookup: CDR1 SGHVS, CDR2 FQNEAQ. The DNA of the CDR3 is TGTGCCAGCAACTTAGGCGGAGTGGATACGCAGTATTTT. Protein sequence: CASNLGGVDTQYF.

This clone was seen a handful of times. The CDR3 DNA reads as TGTGCCAGCCAGATGGAGCGCGGCGCGAACACCGGGGAGCTGTTTTTT. This sequence encodes CASQMERGANTGELFF. V usage is TRBV2 and J usage is TRBJ2-2; D is undetermined. Per the germline V gene, CDR1 is SNHLY and CDR2 is FYNNEI. V was pared by 8 bases and J by 0 bases, with 16 bases between. The CDR3 has 16 residues.

The CDR3 loop reads CASSQIDSHNQPQHF. The CDR3 nucleotides read TGTGCCAGCTCACAAATTGACAGCCATAATCAGCCCCAGCATTTT. The chain carries TRBV18 and TRBJ1-5; D is possibly TRBD1 (5 bases). CDR1 is KGHSH, CDR2 LQKENI, per germline. V dropped 4 bases and J dropped 4 bases, with 14 bases sitting between them. This CDR3 region has 15 residues. Complete variable domain (other parts from reference TRBV18 and TRBJ1-5): NAGVMQNPRHLVRRRGQEARLRCSPMKGHSHVYWYRQLPEEGLKFMVYLQKENIIDESGMPKERFSAEFPKEGPSILRIQQVVRGDSAAYFCASSQIDSHNQPQHFGDGTRLSIL.

The table lists this clone with a few counts. This chain uses TRBV6-2 or TRBV6-3 with TRBJ2-7, with 7 positions matching TRBD1. The V and J ends lost 6 bases and 3 bases, in that order; junction bases with no gene match: 14. This CDR3 has 16 amino acids. Germline assignment: CDR1 MNHEY and CDR2 SVGEGT. The CDR3 spells CASSDGTAGKGYEQYF. As DNA, the CDR3 is TGTGCCAGCAGCGACGGGACAGCTGGGAAGGGCTACGAGCAGTACTTC.

Here the CDR3 DNA reads TGTGCCTGGAGTTTAGGGGGGGGCAATCAGCCCCAGCATTTT. It yields the protein CAWSLGGGNQPQHF. The genes are TRBV30 and TRBJ1-5, with D possibly TRBD1 on 6 matching bases. Germline CDR1 and CDR2: GTSNPN and SVGIG (reference sequence). CDR3 length equals 14 residues. V was shortened by 2 bases and J by 2 bases, with 10 bases between the two germline ends.

The rearrangement links TRBV7-8 to TRBJ1-4; TRBD1 agrees at 7 bases. Germline V lookup: CDR1 SGHVS, CDR2 FQNEAQ. This CDR3 has 15 amino acids. Trimming took 0 bases from V and 8 from J; bases not matched to a gene: 6. Written as DNA, the CDR3 is TGTGCCAGCAGCTTAGCGCTAGACAGGGCGGAAAAACTGTTTTTT. This translates into CASSLALDRAEKLFF.

This rearrangement joins TRBV9 to TRBJ2-7, with 9 nucleotides matching TRBD2. Per the germline V gene, CDR1 is SGDLS and CDR2 is YYNGEE. The V gene end was trimmed by 3 bases and the J gene end by 3 bases; junction bases not matched to a gene: 4. The CDR3 has 14 amino acids. The CDR3 bases are TGTGCCAGCAGCGGACTAGCGGAGGGCTACGAGCAGTACTTC. This encodes CASSGLAEGYEQYF.